This entry features one T cell receptor beta chain sequence. The antigen is not known. Sequenced by immunoSEQ multiplex PCR; TCRdb stores in-frame clones only, minus some. The table records 25,000 or so clones, roughly 71% of them present only once. Germline values: CDR1 SGHTA, CDR2 FQGNSA. The CDR3 totals 14 residues. V trimming: 5 bases; J trimming: 5 bases; junction bases outside the gene matches: 6. People who had autoimmune disease history or systemic immunosuppression were excluded. The data originate from a study of OX40 agonist ivuxolimab in advanced cancers. Study results and caveats: Antigen specificity remained undetermined for the expanded peripheral T cells. CD4+ T cells averaged fewer expanded clones than CD8+ T cells.

Sequenced material: CD4+ or CD8+ T cells sorted from blood, taken in a trial of the OX40 agonist ivuxolimab. The chain combines TRBV7-2 with TRBJ2-5, with 9 bases that match TRBD2. This sequence was found in an adult with an advanced solid tumor such as melanoma, head and neck, liver or kidney cancer. CDR3 residues: CASSILAGRETQYF. As DNA, the CDR3 is TGTGCCAGCAGCATTCTAGCGGGGAGGGAGACCCAGTACTTC.